This passage covers 5 T cell receptor beta chains from one sample sequenced in a study of shared clonotypes between healthy human individuals. The repertoire was sequenced with immunoSEQ multiplex PCR; TCRdb's copy has only in-frame clones and lacks some. Among over a million clones listed, 78% were seen once. Sequencing input: memory CD4+ T cells from PBMCs. Noted subset: CD45RA-negative fraction. Receptors originate from a man younger than 35 in good health. Some clones in this sample may be carry-over from other donors' samples.

This clone has only one observation. J is TRBJ1-4 and V is TRBV28; weak D call: TRBD1 (6 bases). This CDR3 region has 14 residues. Trimming took 5 bases from V and 6 from J, leaving 13 bases between them. Germline assignment: CDR1 MDHEN and CDR2 SYDVKM. The CDR3, as DNA: TGTGCCAGCAGTACTACTAGACAGGATGAAAAACTGTTTTTT. Translating gives CASSTTRQDEKLFF.

This sequence joins TRBV5-1 and TRBJ2-3, with 8 positions matching TRBD2. The germline gives CDR1 SGHRS, CDR2 YFSETQ. With V trimmed by 8 bases and J by 2 bases, 7 bases remained unmatched. CDR3 length: 14 amino acids. The CDR3 DNA sequence: TGCGCCAGTAACTACGGACTAGCCACAGATACGCAGTATTTT. Protein: CASNYGLATDTQYF.

The chain employs TRBV11-2 and TRBJ2-3; D might be TRBD1 (7 bases). Germline values: CDR1 SGHAT, CDR2 FQNNGV. Trimming stripped 4 bases from V and 2 bases from J, with 16 bases between. The CDR3 loop spans 16 amino acids. CDR3 sequence: CASSSGGGLFTDTQYF. The CDR3 DNA is TGTGCCAGCAGCTCAGGAGGGGGCCTTTTCACAGATACGCAGTATTTT.

This chain connects TRBV28 to TRBJ2-7; D gene uncertain. V dropped 3 bases and J dropped 2 bases, with 14 bases sitting between them. This CDR3 region has 15 residues. Germline V lookup: CDR1 MDHEN, CDR2 SYDVKM. This chain's CDR3 is CASSFYAGPTYEQYF. Here the CDR3 DNA reads TGTGCCAGCAGTTTCTACGCAGGTCCCACCTACGAGCAGTACTTC.

V and J are TRBV9 and TRBJ2-1, with TRBD2 identical over 11 bases. V dropped 3 bases and J dropped 7; count of bases not matched to a gene: 9. The CDR3 contains 16 residues. Per germline, CDR1 SGDLS and CDR2 YYNGEE. This CDR3 reads CASSGTSGFPPNEQFF. For the CDR3, the DNA is TGTGCCAGCAGCGGGACTAGCGGGTTCCCTCCAAATGAGCAGTTCTTC.